This entry lists 11 T cell receptor beta chains sequenced from one sample in a study of metastatic and nonmetastatic thyroid tumors (dated by TCRdb to about 2020). No treatment had been received by any patient before thyroid surgery. Library prep was done by PCR. Sequencing took place on an Illumina HiSeq 4000. TCRdb's own reprocessing of the public reads used fastp at Q25 and MiXCR and kept productive beta chains. Across this sample there are tens of thousands of clones, with around 20% seen only once. The ten largest clonotypes hold around 20% of the sample. Sequences were obtained from blood. These receptors were obtained from a female donor with papillary thyroid cancer or a benign thyroid nodule (not recorded which). Some clones in this sample may be carry-over from other donors' samples.

Ten or more counts support this clone. This chain links TRBV9 with TRBJ1-2; D not certain. The CDR3 has 13 amino acids. V was cut by 0 bases and J by 8 bases, with 11 bases left in between. From germline, CDR1 is SGDLS and CDR2 YYNGEE. The CDR3 DNA sequence: TGTGCCAGCAGCGTAGGGTACGGACTCGGCTACACCTTC. It yields the protein CASSVGYGLGYTF.

This clone was counted at least ten times. The J gene is TRBJ2-7, the V gene TRBV20-1, with a possible D match to TRBD1 (6 bases). The CDR3 has 14 residues. Germline CDR1 DFQATT, CDR2 SNEGSKA (reference sequence). Between the trimmed V and J ends, which lost 5 bases and 2 bases, there was a span of 16 bases. CDR3 bases: TGCAGTGCTTTACCCGAGACAGGAGCCTACGAGCAGTACTTC. Amino acids: CSALPETGAYEQYF.

The sample holds many counts of this clone. This sequence joins TRBV9 and TRBJ2-3, with D hard to call. With 4 bases removed from V and 0 bases from J, the gap between germline ends came to 15 bases. Germline V gives CDR1 SGDLS, CDR2 YYNGEE. This CDR3 comprises 16 residues. CDR3 in amino acids: CASSLDYSSSTDTQYF. The CDR3 nucleotides are TGTGCCAGCAGCCTAGATTACTCGAGTAGCACAGATACGCAGTATTTT.

The V and J genes are TRBV20-1 and TRBJ2-7; D is ambiguous. The V gene's germline CDR1 is DFQATT and CDR2 SNEGSKA (reference sequence). V was trimmed by 4 bases and J by 6 bases, leaving 10 bases between them. The CDR3 contains 11 residues. CDR3 coding DNA: TGCAGTGCTACTCGTGTGAGCGAGCAGTACTTC. Its translation: CSATRVSEQYF.

The table lists this clone with a few counts. In this CDR3 the conserved last residue, phenylalanine or tryptophan, is missing, so a read error is likely. The chain couples TRBV30 to TRBJ1-1; D gene unclear. V was shortened by 2 bases and J by 0 bases, with 13 bases between the two germline ends. Germline loops: CDR1 GTSNPN, CDR2 SVGIG (reference sequence). The CDR3 has 15 amino acids. This chain's CDR3 is CAWSHRRNMNTEAFL. The CDR3 region has the DNA TGTGCCTGGAGTCATAGGAGGAATATGAACACTGAAGCTTTCCTT.

This clone was found many times. The chain has TRBV7-2 and TRBJ1-2; unclear D gene. V was trimmed by 5 bases and J by 8 bases, leaving 12 bases between them. Germline V gives CDR1 SGHTA, CDR2 FQGNSA. CDR3 length: 12 amino acids. CDR3 DNA: TGTGCCAGCAGCCCCCCCCTTCGGGGCTACACCTTC. Translation gives CASSPPLRGYTF. The variable domain in full, with the rest retrieved from reference TRBV7-2 and TRBJ1-2, is GAGVSQSPSNKVTEKGKDVELRCDPISGHTALYWYRQSLGQGLEFLIYFQGNSAPDKSGLPSDRFSAERTGGSVSTLTIQRTQQEDSAVYLCASSPPLRGYTFGSGTRLTVV.

The V gene is TRBV6-2 or TRBV6-3, the J gene TRBJ2-1; TRBD2 is a possible D gene (5 bases). The CDR3 covers 16 residues. V was cut by 0 bases and J by 11 bases, with 20 bases left in between. The germline gives CDR1 MNHEY, CDR2 SVGEGT. The CDR3 sequence: CASSYSIGSGFGKQFF. CDR3 DNA sequence: TGTGCCAGCAGTTACTCGATAGGATCAGGCTTCGGGAAGCAGTTCTTC.

This clone has more than one count but fewer than ten. The gene calls are TRBV6-1 and TRBJ1-5; D is uncertain. V gave up 1 base and J gave up 8 bases, with 12 bases separating them. The CDR3 length is 14 residues. Germline V gene lookup returns CDR1 MNHNS and CDR2 SASEGT. The CDR3 DNA sequence: TGTGCCAGCAGTGAAGTGTCCGACGTCAAGCCCCAGCATTTT. Protein sequence: CASSEVSDVKPQHF.

The chain joins TRBV20-1 to TRBJ2-1; no clear D. The CDR3 has 11 amino acids. The germline V gene has CDR1 DFQATT and CDR2 SNEGSKA (reference sequence). Trimming left V 0 bases short and J 16 bases short, with 13 bases between. The CDR3 protein is CSARENRKDFF. The CDR3 nucleotides read TGCAGTGCTAGAGAGAATCGGAAGGATTTCTTC.

This clone came up a few times. CDR3 nucleotides: TGTGCCAGCAGTTACTGCCTGGGGGCGGAGGCCCTTCCTACGATGCAGTACTTC. This encodes CASSYCLGAEALPTMQYF. V and J are TRBV6-2 or TRBV6-3 and TRBJ2-7; possibly TRBD1 for D (6 bases). The CDR3 has 18 residues. Trimming shortened V by 1 base and J by 9 bases, and 28 bases separated the two germline ends. Per germline, CDR1 MNHEY and CDR2 SVGEGT.

There are many counts of this clone. The chain combines TRBV2 with TRBJ1-6; perhaps TRBD1 as D (5 bases). Trimming removed 8 bases at V and 9 bases at J, with 14 bases between. Germline CDR1 and CDR2: SNHLY and FYNNEI. The CDR3 has 13 residues. In nucleotides, the CDR3 is TGTGCCAGCTTCAGGGTCGGTGGTTCACCCCTCCACTTT. Translating gives CASFRVGGSPLHF.